These 20 T cell receptor beta chains were sequenced from one sample in a study of T cell changes during pregnancy in multiple sclerosis. Only in-frame clones appear in the TCRdb table, and some are missing; sequencing was by immunoSEQ multiplex PCR. The table lists 30,000 to 35,000 clones, 80% to 90% of them singletons. This material consisted of CD8+ T cells from peripheral blood mononuclear cells, taken in the third trimester of pregnancy. The source of these receptors is a female donor with multiple sclerosis, enrolled in a pregnancy study.

There are a few counts of this clone. V gene TRBV21-1 combines with J gene TRBJ2-7; the table's D call, TRBD1, was not checked against the DNA. TRBV21-1 is deemed a pseudogene. The CDR3 extends over 15 amino acids. CDR3 bases: TGTGCCAGCAGCAGGACACTTCTTGGGCCCTACGAGCAGTACTTC. This sequence encodes CASSRTLLGPYEQYF.

The chain links TRBV4-1 to TRBJ2-7; the match to TRBD2 covers 11 bases. Germline trimming cut 2 bases from V and 1 base from J; bases unmatched to any gene: 4. Germline values: CDR1 MGHRA, CDR2 YSYEKL. CDR3 size: 16 residues. The CDR3: CASSQTLAGGSYEQYF. As DNA, the CDR3 is TGCGCCAGCAGCCAAACTCTAGCGGGGGGATCCTACGAGCAGTACTTC.

The genes are TRBV28 and TRBJ2-3, with 8 positions matching TRBD1. V shed 6 bases and J 6 bases; nucleotides not matched to a gene: 5. Germline CDR1 and CDR2: MDHEN and SYDVKM. The CDR3 contains 13 residues. This CDR3 is CASSDRGKDTQYF. The CDR3 DNA is TGTGCCAGCAGCGACAGGGGTAAGGATACGCAGTATTTT.

The CDR3 loop is CASSPPSSVYEQYF. In nucleotides, the CDR3 is TGTGCCAGCTCACCACCGTCCTCGGTCTACGAGCAGTACTTC. The J gene is TRBJ2-7, the V gene TRBV18; no reliable D call. Germline CDR1 reads KGHSH; CDR2 reads LQKENI. The V end lost 0 bases, the J end lost 3 bases, and 9 bases lay between the germline ends. This CDR3 spans 14 amino acids.

V is TRBV7-2 and J is TRBJ2-4, with 7 bases matching TRBD2. The CDR3 is 18 residues long. Trimming at V came to 4 bases and at J to 7 bases, leaving 19 bases not matched to a gene. Germline V gene data show CDR1 as SGHTA and CDR2 as FQGNSA. The CDR3 coding sequence is TGTGCCAGCAGCTCCACCGAGGCGGGGGAGCTCGGGGTGAACATTCAGTACTTC. Translating it yields CASSSTEAGELGVNIQYF.

This chain uses TRBV7-9 with TRBJ1-1, with TRBD1 identical over 7 bases. Germline values: CDR1 SEHNR, CDR2 FQNEAQ (reference sequence). Trimming cost V 6 bases and J 5 bases; bases outside gene matches: 12. The CDR3 contains 15 residues. This CDR3 reads CASRPEVTGRTEAFF. Here the CDR3 DNA reads TGTGCCAGCAGACCCGAGGTGACAGGGCGAACTGAAGCTTTCTTT.

This chain connects TRBV6-6 to TRBJ1-1; D is undetermined. This CDR3 is built from 16 residues. Germline values: CDR1 MNHNY, CDR2 SVGAGI (reference sequence). The V end lost 6 bases, the J end lost 0 bases, and 17 bases lay between the germline ends. The CDR3 sequence is CASSQLDSGMNTEAFF. The CDR3 DNA follows: TGTGCCAGCAGCCAACTGGACTCAGGAATGAACACTGAAGCTTTCTTT.

The sample holds a few counts of this clone. The chain joins TRBV7-6 to TRBJ1-1; D not resolved. The ends were cut back, 5 bases at V and 2 bases at J, with 12 bases in the middle. The CDR3 consists of 14 residues. Germline CDR1 SGHVS, CDR2 FNYEAQ. The CDR3 DNA sequence: TGTGCCAGCAGCCAGAATGATGCCAACACTGAAGCTTTCTTT. Translation gives CASSQNDANTEAFF.

Here the CDR3 DNA reads TGTGCCAGCAGCTTAGCCAGGGGTGAAGACACTGAAGCTTTCTTT. Residues: CASSLARGEDTEAFF. The chain is built from TRBV7-9 and TRBJ1-1; possibly TRBD1 for D (6 bases). The CDR3 spans 15 residues. V was trimmed by 0 bases and J by 3 bases, leaving 11 bases between them. Germline assignment: CDR1 SEHNR and CDR2 FQNEAQ (reference sequence).

The rearrangement links TRBV6-5 to TRBJ2-3, with TRBD2 matching over 12 bases. The CDR3 contains 15 residues. Germline V gives CDR1 MNHEY, CDR2 SVGAGI. V gave up 7 bases and J gave up 3 bases; unmatched junction bases: 5. For the CDR3, the DNA is TGTGCCAGCACCCTAGCGGGGGGGCCGACAGATACGCAGTATTTT. It encodes CASTLAGGPTDTQYF.

In its sample, this clone was seen a few times. The V and J genes are TRBV7-6 and TRBJ2-1; 7 nucleotides line up with TRBD2. Germline CDR1 and CDR2: SGHVS and FNYEAQ. The trim removed 5 bases at V and 8 bases at J, leaving 9 bases unmatched. The CDR3 has 14 amino acids. The CDR3 nucleotides are TGTGCCAGCAGCCCTTTGGGGGGGTCAGATGAGCAGTTCTTC. Translating it yields CASSPLGGSDEQFF.

The rearrangement links TRBV7-3 to TRBJ2-3; TRBD2 matches 7 bases. The CDR3 runs 15 residues. Germline lookup yields CDR1 SGHTA and CDR2 FQGTGA. V gave up 2 bases and J gave up 4 bases; unmatched junction bases: 6. CDR3 sequence: CASSLGGGGSDTQYF. The CDR3 DNA reads as TGTGCCAGCAGCTTAGGTGGCGGGGGATCAGATACGCAGTATTTT.

The count of this clone is one. This chain connects TRBV4-1 to TRBJ1-5, with D unclear. Germline lookup yields CDR1 MGHRA and CDR2 YSYEKL. V was clipped by 4 bases and J by 7 bases, with 14 bases between them. CDR3 length: 14 residues. The CDR3 nucleotides are TGCGCCAGCAGCCCTTCCAAAGACGGGCAGCCCCAGCATTTT. This sequence encodes CASSPSKDGQPQHF.

V gene TRBV7-9 combines with J gene TRBJ2-4; TRBD2 agrees at 11 bases. The CDR3 sequence is 18 residues long. Unmatched junction bases numbered 9, after V lost 5 bases and J lost 0 bases. Germline CDR1 SEHNR, CDR2 FQNEAQ (reference sequence). DNA of the CDR3: TGTGCCAGCAGCCCCCCCCTAGCGGGGGGCTTAGCCAAAAACATTCAGTACTTC. This gives the protein CASSPPLAGGLAKNIQYF.

This clone rates as medium-sized. The junction departs from germline at one end; a sequencing error may be responsible. The chain joins TRBV7-7 to TRBJ1-2; 8 bases line up with TRBD1. Germline CDR1 reads SSHAT; CDR2 reads FNYEAQ (reference sequence). The CDR3 runs to 15 residues. CDR3 protein: CASSPWAGGFDGYTF. DNA for the CDR3: TGTGCTAGCAGCCCCTGGGCAGGGGGCTTTGATGGCTACACCTTC.

The rearrangement uses TRBV9 and TRBJ2-7, with 9 bases that match TRBD1. Germline assignment: CDR1 SGDLS and CDR2 YYNGEE. The CDR3 contains 14 residues. Trimming took 4 bases from V and 4 from J; bases not matched to a gene: 6. The CDR3 DNA is TGTGCCAGCAGCCCCTGGACAGGGGAATACGAGCAGTACTTC. Amino acid sequence: CASSPWTGEYEQYF.

The chain has TRBV5-6 and TRBJ2-1; TRBD2 might be the D (7 bases). CDR1 is SGHDT and CDR2 is YYEEEE in the germline V gene. V lost 4 bases to trimming and J lost 10 bases, with 18 bases between them. The length of the CDR3 is 14 residues. The CDR3 sequence: CASSLGLGGREQFF. The CDR3 DNA follows: TGTGCCAGCAGCCTCGGACTCGGGGGGCGAGAGCAGTTCTTC.

The V call is TRBV19, the J call TRBJ2-7; D might be TRBD1 (6 bases). The CDR3 length is 14 residues. Germline values: CDR1 LNHDA, CDR2 SQIVND (reference sequence). Trimming took 6 bases from V and 3 from J, leaving 15 bases between them. CDR3 sequence reads: CASSTRGWGYEQYF. CDR3 in DNA: TGTGCCAGTAGCACCAGGGGATGGGGCTACGAGCAGTACTTC. Full variable domain (remainder filled in from reference TRBV19 and TRBJ2-7): DGGITQSPKYLFRKEGQNVTLSCEQNLNHDAMYWYRQDPGQGLRLIYYSQIVNDFQKGDIAEGYSVSREKKESFPLTVTSAQKNPTAFYLCASSTRGWGYEQYFGPGTRLTVT.

The V call is TRBV6-1, the J call TRBJ1-2; a weak D match, TRBD1 (5 bases). V lost 6 bases and J lost 3, with 11 bases in between. The CDR3 has 13 residues. Germline V CDR1 and CDR2: MNHNS, SASEGT. As DNA, the CDR3 is TGTGCCAGCAGGCCCGGGGGTGACTATGGCTACACCTTC. Amino acid sequence: CASRPGGDYGYTF.

V gene TRBV7-3 combines with J gene TRBJ2-7; TRBD2 aligns across 12 bases. CDR1 and CDR2 from the germline V gene are SGHTA and FQGTGA. The J segment lost 3 bases and the V segment lost 5 bases, leaving 8 bases of the junction unmatched. CDR3 length: 16 amino acids. The CDR3 here is CASSLAGGTGFYEQYF. The CDR3 DNA reads as TGTGCCAGCAGCCTAGCGGGGGGGACAGGGTTCTACGAGCAGTACTTC. The full variable domain, in which reference TRBV7-3 and TRBJ2-7 provide the parts outside the CDR3, is GAGVSQTPSNKVTEKGKYVELRCDPISGHTALYWYRQSLGQGPEFLIYFQGTGAADDSGLPNDRFFAVRPEGSVSTLKIQRTERGDSAVYLCASSLAGGTGFYEQYFGPGTRLTVT.